This T cell receptor beta chain was documented in a study of metastatic and nonmetastatic thyroid tumors. Turning to the study itself: For malignant and benign thyroid patients, tumor or nodule tissue and blood were the sources whose repertoires were compared. Findings and caveats of the study: Patients with malignant thyroid tumors reportedly had significantly higher TCR beta diversity than those with benign nodules, in blood and tumor.

No treatment of any kind had been given to any patient before thyroid surgery. TCRdb reanalyzed the PCR reads with MiXCR. The sample has approximately 35,000 clones, roughly a third seen once; the top ten hold roughly a sixth. This clone was counted many times. Its antigen is undetermined. A single base separates this from a much larger clone, so it may be a read error. The length of the CDR3 is 15 residues. Germline CDR1 is SGHAT and CDR2 is FQNNGV. The chain uses TRBV11-2 and TRBJ2-1; D uncertain. The sample comprised tumor tissue. This clonotype was obtained from a female donor with papillary thyroid cancer or a benign thyroid nodule (not recorded which). Some clones in this sample may be carry-over from other donors' samples. CDR3 region: CASSLDTNYHNGQLF. The CDR3 nucleotides read TGTGCCAGCAGCTTAGATACGAACTACCACAATGGGCAGCTCTTC.